One sample yielded the 16 T cell receptor beta chains listed below, sequenced in a study of blood T cells in healthy people across ages. For the second PCR, which ran for 7 to 11 cycles, a sample-barcoded 5' primer and a J-beta primer mix were used. TCRdb re-called the 5' RACE reads with MiXCR, one entry per CDR3 protein. The top ten hold about 18% of the sample, which has approximately 810,000 distinct CDR3 sequences, under 35% seen once. Source material: blood. These receptors all come from a woman older than 75 in good health.

This clonotype was detected a few times. This chain links TRBV5-1 with TRBJ2-7, with D perhaps TRBD2 (5 bases). Germline assignment: CDR1 SGHRS and CDR2 YFSETQ. This CDR3 is built from 16 residues. Trimming cost V 4 bases and J 3 bases, with 20 bases left between them. CDR3 in amino acids: CASSLREQITDYEQYF. For the CDR3, the DNA is TGCGCCAGCAGCCTTCGGGAACAGATAACTGACTACGAGCAGTACTTC.

This clonotype occurred a few times. J is TRBJ1-1 and V is TRBV4-2; D gene ambiguous. The CDR3 totals 14 residues. V lost 3 bases, J lost 1 base, and 9 bases lay in between. Germline CDR1 and CDR2: LGHNA and YNFKEQ. The CDR3 reads CASSQDRKNTEAFF. In nucleotides, the CDR3 is TGTGCCAGCAGCCAGGACCGGAAGAACACTGAAGCTTTCTTT.

This clonotype was found many times. This sequence joins TRBV7-8 and TRBJ2-5; 7 bases are shared with TRBD1. Germline V gene data show CDR1 as SGHVS and CDR2 as FQNEAQ. The CDR3 has 16 amino acids. J was trimmed by 1 base and V by 1 base; bases with no gene match: 6. The chain's CDR3 is CASSLGPGQVQETQYF. As DNA, the CDR3 is TGTGCCAGCAGCTTAGGCCCTGGACAGGTCCAAGAGACCCAGTACTTC. The variable domain in full, completed from reference TRBV7-8 and TRBJ2-5, reads GAGVSQSPRYKVAKRGQDVALRCDPISGHVSLFWYQQALGQGPEFLTYFQNEAQLDKSGLPSDRFFAERPEGSVSTLKIQRTQQEDSAVYLCASSLGPGQVQETQYFGPGTRLLVL.

The J gene is TRBJ2-1, the V gene TRBV11-1; a weak D match, TRBD1 (6 bases). From germline, CDR1 is SGHAT and CDR2 FQDESV (reference sequence). The CDR3 has 12 residues. V lost 1 base and J 14 bases, leaving 12 bases between the germline ends. This CDR3 is CASSLDRARKFF. DNA of the CDR3: TGTGCCAGCAGCTTAGACAGGGCTAGGAAGTTCTTC.

The chain carries TRBV13 and TRBJ2-3; perhaps TRBD1 as D (6 bases). The CDR3 spans 17 residues. CDR1 and CDR2 (germline): PRHDT, FYEKMQ (reference sequence). Trimming took off 2 bases at V and 1 base at J, with 16 bases between the two ends. The CDR3 DNA reads as TGTGCCAGCAGCTTAATCCGGACAGCAAGTGGCACAGATACGCAGTATTTT. The encoded protein is CASSLIRTASGTDTQYF.

This clonotype was observed a few times. Here the CDR3 DNA reads TGCGCCAGCAGCCAAGACTCAGGGAGGGATTCACCCCTCCACTTT. This codes for CASSQDSGRDSPLHF. The V call is TRBV4-1, the J call TRBJ1-6; D is perhaps TRBD1 (5 bases). Germline loops: CDR1 MGHRA, CDR2 YSYEKL. The CDR3 runs to 15 residues. Trimming shortened V by 0 bases and J by 8 bases, and 11 bases separated the two germline ends.

Details on this clonotype: It may be a read error: a sequence one base away is much more abundant. The V gene is TRBV7-9, the J gene TRBJ2-4; D gene ambiguous. Germline-derived CDR1 and CDR2 are SEHNR and FQNEAQ (reference sequence). This CDR3 comprises 13 residues. The CDR3 DNA is TGTGCCTGCAGCTTAGGAGACGGTCAAGTTCAGTACTTC. Its translation: CACSLGDGQVQYF. The full variable domain, with the rest looked up from reference TRBV7-9 and TRBJ2-4, is DTGVSQNPRHKITKRGQNVTFRCDPISEHNRLYWYRQTLGQGPEFLTYFQNEAQLEKSRLLSDRFSAERPKGSFSTLEIQRTEQGDSAMYLCACSLGDGQVQYFGAGTRLSVL.

This clonotype has ten or more counts. The chain's CDR3 is CASSLRQTDTEAFF. The DNA of the CDR3 is TGTGCCAGCAGTTTAAGACAGACGGACACTGAAGCTTTCTTT. The J gene is TRBJ1-1, the V gene TRBV12-3 or TRBV12-4; TRBD1 might be the D (5 bases). Trimming took 2 bases from V and 3 from J, leaving 10 bases between them. The CDR3 consists of 14 residues.

This clonotype has ten or more counts. The chain carries TRBV27 and TRBJ2-7; D uncertain. Germline CDR1 and CDR2: MNHEY and SMNVEV (reference sequence). V lost 5 bases and J lost 1, with 9 bases in between. The CDR3 loop spans 13 amino acids. CDR3 sequence: CASSNGVSYEQYF. DNA of the CDR3: TGTGCCAGCAGTAATGGCGTGTCCTACGAGCAGTACTTC.

The chain carries TRBV19 and TRBJ1-2; D may be TRBD1 (5 bases). CDR1 and CDR2 from the germline V gene are LNHDA and SQIVND (reference sequence). The CDR3 contains 14 residues. Trimming removed 3 bases at V and 4 bases at J, with 12 bases between. The CDR3: CASSIRMGVYGYTF. Here the CDR3 DNA reads TGTGCCAGTAGTATCCGAATGGGGGTCTATGGCTACACCTTC.

On this clonotype: Its ends do not fully match the called genes, so a read error is possible. The chain carries TRBV7-9 and TRBJ1-4; tentative D call: TRBD1 (6 bases). Germline V lookup: CDR1 SEHNR, CDR2 FQNEAQ (reference sequence). The length of the CDR3 is 15 residues. CDR3 sequence: CASSLDGGGGEKRFF. The CDR3 region has the DNA TGTGCCAGCAGCTTAGACGGGGGCGGAGGTGAAAAACGGTTTTTT.

Note on this clonotype: A read error is possible here, since a much larger clone lies one base away. The rearrangement uses TRBV5-1 and TRBJ1-1; the D gene is possibly TRBD1 (6 bases). Per germline, CDR1 SGHRS and CDR2 YFSETQ. The CDR3 is made up of 14 amino acids. Trimming stripped 4 bases from V and 4 bases from J, with 14 bases between. CDR3 region: CASSTGQPTTEAFF. In DNA, the CDR3 is TGCGCCAGCAGCACAGGACAGCCAACCACTGAAGCTTTCTTT.

The rearrangement uses TRBV24-1 and TRBJ2-7; 9 bases match TRBD1. The CDR3 totals 13 residues. V shed 7 bases, J shed 2 bases, and the junction held 2 bases outside the gene matches. CDR1 and CDR2 (germline): KGHDR, SFDVKD. The CDR3 DNA follows: TGTGCCACCAGCAGACAGGGGGCCTACGAGCAGTACTTC. Protein sequence: CATSRQGAYEQYF.

The chain recombines TRBV9 with TRBJ2-1, with TRBD2 matching over 9 bases. The CDR3 sequence is 16 residues long. Germline V lookup: CDR1 SGDLS, CDR2 YYNGEE. The J segment lost 8 bases and the V segment lost 4 bases, leaving 13 bases of the junction unmatched. The CDR3 reads CASSPAAGRGGHEQFF. As DNA, the CDR3 is TGTGCCAGCAGCCCAGCCGCGGGGCGGGGGGGCCATGAGCAGTTCTTC.

Regarding this clonotype: It may be a read error: a sequence one base away is much more abundant. J is TRBJ1-2 and V is TRBV2; D not resolved. Trimming pared 6 bases from V and 12 bases from J, leaving 20 bases between. This CDR3 has 13 residues. Germline V lookup: CDR1 SNHLY, CDR2 FYNNEI. In nucleotides, the CDR3 is TGTGCCAGCAGGGCCCAGTCAGGCGGCGGCGACACCTTC. Translation gives CASRAQSGGGDTF.

This clonotype occurred a few times. The V call is TRBV6-2 or TRBV6-3, the J call TRBJ1-1; D remains unclear. Germline CDR1 MNHEY, CDR2 SVGEGT. The CDR3 runs to 14 residues. The germline V and J ends were trimmed by 0 bases and 3 bases, with 8 bases remaining between them. The CDR3 bases are TGTGCCAGCAGTTACTCTGGTCCCTACACTGAAGCTTTCTTT. Encoded protein: CASSYSGPYTEAFF.